Listed below are T cell receptor beta chains from one sample, sequenced in a study of T cells in Graves' hyperthyroidism and ophthalmopathy. TCRdb recomputed calls from the multiplex PCR reads with MiXCR, one row per CDR3 protein. The sample contains fewer than 550,000 distinct CDR3 sequences, around a quarter of which appear only once. The sample consisted of blood. All receptors come from a woman younger than 45 with Graves' ophthalmopathy. Each CDR3 is given with its conserved first and last residue. Fields, in order: D gene, V gene, J gene, clone size, CDR3 protein, CDR3 DNA. The D gene is left open where the match is weak. The size field is filled for only some rows; it gives once, few, many or a size class.

>-|TRBV6-5|TRBJ2-7|many
CASSYTGALSTYEQYF
TGTGCCAGCAGTTATACGGGGGCCCTCTCAACCTACGAGCAGTACTTC
>TRBD1|TRBV28|TRBJ2-5|many
CASRGDRERETQYF
TGTGCCAGCAGGGGGGACAGGGAGCGGGAGACCCAGTACTTC
>-|TRBV5-1|TRBJ1-1|many
CASSLMWGMNTEAFF
TGCGCCAGCAGTCTGATGTGGGGTATGAACACTGAAGCTTTCTTT
>-|TRBV12-3/TRBV12-4|TRBJ1-6|many
CASSLGARRGNSPLHF
TGTGCCAGCAGTTTAGGAGCCAGGAGGGGGAATTCACCCCTCCACTTT
>TRBD2|TRBV12-3/TRBV12-4|TRBJ2-7|-
CASSSTSGSGEQYF
TGTGCCAGCAGTTCGACTAGCGGGAGTGGTGAGCAGTACTTC
>-|TRBV20-1|TRBJ2-7|-
CSARVGGTAYSYEQYF
TGCAGTGCTAGAGTTGGGGGGACTGCCTACTCCTACGAGCAGTACTTC
>TRBD2|TRBV28|TRBJ2-7|many
CATHSGSSYEQYF
TGTGCCACGCATAGCGGGAGCTCCTACGAGCAGTACTTC
>-|TRBV28|TRBJ2-7|-
CASTLSSYEQYF
TGTGCCAGCACCCTCAGCTCCTACGAGCAGTACTTC
>TRBD2|TRBV5-1|TRBJ2-5|once
CASSWGTSGQETQYF
TGCGCCAGCAGCTGGGGGACTAGCGGACAAGAGACCCAGTACTTC
>TRBD2|TRBV5-1|TRBJ2-7|-
CASSSTGLGRGEQYF
TGCGCCAGCAGCAGTACCGGACTGGGGAGGGGCGAGCAGTACTTC
>-|TRBV20-1|TRBJ1-1|-
CSAERGGSRPPQF
TGCAGTGCTGAGAGGGGGGGGTCCCGCCCCCCCCAATTT
>-|TRBV28|TRBJ1-1|-
CASSLPFRGRNTEAFF
TGTGCCAGCAGTTTACCATTCCGGGGACGGAACACTGAAGCTTTCTTT
>-|TRBV6-2/TRBV6-3|TRBJ2-2|many
CASSYSTSRTNTGELFF
TGTGCCAGCAGTTACTCCACGAGCAGAACGAACACCGGGGAGCTGTTTTTT
>TRBD1|TRBV29-1|TRBJ2-7|once
CSAARQGGYEQYF
TGCAGCGCCGCTAGACAGGGCGGCTACGAGCAGTACTTC
>TRBD1|TRBV11-3|TRBJ1-3|many
CASSSGQGQGNTIYF
TGTGCCAGCAGTTCCGGACAGGGGCAAGGAAACACCATATATTTT
>-|TRBV2|TRBJ1-1|few
CASRDLGEAEAFF
TGTGCCAGCAGGGACCTGGGGGAAGCTGAAGCTTTCTTT
>-|TRBV6-5|TRBJ1-2|many
CASSWGRGYTF
TGTGCCAGCAGTTGGGGGAGAGGCTACACCTTC
>-|TRBV2|TRBJ2-7|-
CASSQGTSYYEQYF
TGTGCCAGCAGTCAGGGGACCTCTTACTACGAGCAGTACTTC
>TRBD1|TRBV24-1|TRBJ2-2|many
CATSDARQGGTGELFF
TGTGCCACCAGTGACGCCCGACAGGGGGGCACCGGGGAGCTGTTTTTT
>-|TRBV29-1|TRBJ2-5|many
CSVELLSAETQYF
TGCAGCGTGGAACTACTGAGTGCGGAGACCCAGTACTTC
>TRBD1|TRBV7-2|TRBJ2-2|-
CASSFSTGATGELFF
TGTGCCAGCAGCTTTTCGACAGGGGCTACCGGGGAGCTGTTTTTT
>-|TRBV7-6|TRBJ1-1|few
CASSSSGGRGTEAFF
TGTGCCAGCAGCTCTTCCGGGGGGCGCGGCACTGAAGCTTTCTTT
>TRBD1|TRBV6-1|TRBJ1-1|-
CASSPSTGVKAFF
TGTGCCAGCAGTCCCTCCACAGGGGTTAAAGCTTTCTTT
>-|TRBV14|TRBJ2-5|-
CASSPGWQTQYF
TGTGCCAGCAGCCCCGGTTGGCAGACCCAGTACTTC
>-|TRBV6-1|TRBJ2-6|-
CAVEPGANVLTF
TGTGCCGTTGAACCTGGGGCCAACGTCCTGACTTTC
>TRBD1|TRBV2|TRBJ1-5|few
CASMDQGQSNQPQHF
TGTGCCAGCATGGACCAGGGACAGAGCAATCAGCCCCAGCATTTT
>-|TRBV19|TRBJ2-7|-
CASSLPETVNEQYF
TGTGCCAGTAGTCTGCCGGAAACAGTGAACGAGCAGTACTTC
>-|TRBV13|TRBJ1-5|-
CASSSRHNSNQPQHF
TGTGCCAGCAGCTCCCGACATAACTCCAATCAGCCCCAGCATTTT
>TRBD1|TRBV25-1|TRBJ2-2|few
CASSDHESSGTGGAGGELFF
TGTGCCAGCAGTGATCACGAATCTTCCGGGACAGGGGGCGCGGGCGGGGAGCTGTTTTTT
>-|TRBV12-3/TRBV12-4|TRBJ2-7|once
CASTRGDSFHEQYF
TGTGCCAGCACCCGGGGGGACAGTTTCCACGAGCAGTACTTC
>-|TRBV20-1|TRBJ2-5|many
CSARGGQETQYF
TGCAGTGCTAGAGGCGGACAAGAGACCCAGTACTTC
>-|TRBV6-1|TRBJ1-5|-
CASSQRAGWEPQHF
TGTGCCAGCAGTCAAAGGGCAGGGTGGGAGCCCCAGCATTTT
>-|TRBV7-2|TRBJ1-2|few
CASSSPGLLPYGYTF
TGTGCCAGCAGCTCACCGGGACTTTTACCTTATGGCTACACCTTC
>-|TRBV5-1|TRBJ1-1|-
CASSLDWGDVSEAFF
TGCGCCAGCAGCTTGGATTGGGGGGACGTGTCTGAAGCTTTCTTT
>-|TRBV19|TRBJ1-5|once
CASSISGNSNQPQHF
TGTGCCAGTAGTATTTCGGGGAATAGCAATCAGCCCCAGCATTTT
>-|TRBV12-3/TRBV12-4|TRBJ1-2|many
CASSHVRTVDYTF
TGTGCCAGCAGCCATGTTCGGACGGTCGACTACACCTTC
>-|TRBV2|TRBJ1-2|many
CASSHREGYGYTF
TGTGCCAGCAGTCACAGGGAGGGGTATGGCTACACCTTC
>-|TRBV12-3/TRBV12-4|TRBJ1-6|many
CASSLYWTTSPLHF
TGTGCCAGCAGTTTATACTGGACAACTTCACCCCTCCACTTT
>-|TRBV2|TRBJ2-7|many
CASSAGRGTYEQYF
TGTGCCAGCAGTGCGGGGCGGGGCACCTACGAGCAGTACTTC
>TRBD1|TRBV19|TRBJ2-5|many
CASRRTGAEETQYF
TGTGCCAGTAGGAGGACAGGGGCCGAGGAGACCCAGTACTTC
>-|TRBV11-1|TRBJ1-1|many
CASSPEGGNTEAFF
TGTGCCAGCAGCCCAGAGGGGGGGAACACTGAAGCTTTCTTT
>-|TRBV6-5|TRBJ2-7|-
CASSYEYRGAYEQYF
TGTGCCAGCAGTTACGAATATAGGGGTGCCTACGAGCAGTACTTC
>-|TRBV20-1|TRBJ2-7|-
CSATDGQHYEQYF
TGCAGTGCTACAGACGGTCAGCACTACGAGCAGTACTTC
>-|TRBV11-3|TRBJ2-5|-
CASSLDSAVGTQYF
TGTGCCAGCAGCTTAGATAGTGCTGTGGGAACCCAGTACTTC
>TRBD1|TRBV5-1|TRBJ1-1|-
CASSLTTGGTEAFF
TGCGCCAGCAGCTTGACTACAGGGGGCACTGAAGCTTTCTTT
>-|TRBV2|TRBJ1-5|many
CASSWGVNQPQHF
TGTGCCAGCAGTTGGGGAGTCAATCAGCCCCAGCATTTT
>-|TRBV19|TRBJ2-7|few
CASQGSLSYEQYF
TGTGCCAGCCAGGGTTCCCTCTCCTACGAGCAGTACTTC
>-|TRBV20-1|TRBJ1-2|many
CSARWTGFYGYTF
TGCAGTGCTAGATGGACTGGGTTCTATGGCTACACCTTC
>-|TRBV10-3|TRBJ1-2|many
CAISELTDYGYTF
TGTGCCATCAGTGAGTTAACAGACTATGGCTACACCTTC
>TRBD1|TRBV5-1|TRBJ1-2|-
CASSSGGTEGYTF
TGCGCCAGCAGCTCAGGGGGCACAGAGGGCTACACCTTC
>TRBD1|TRBV15|TRBJ2-5|-
CATSGGQGANTKETQYF
TGTGCCACCAGCGGGGGACAGGGGGCTAATACGAAAGAGACCCAGTACTTC
>TRBD1|TRBV20-1|TRBJ2-5|many
CSAGDRDVLTQYF
TGCAGTGCCGGGGACAGGGATGTTTTGACCCAGTACTTC
>-|TRBV30|TRBJ2-1|-
CAWCQGDVPEQFF
TGTGCCTGGTGTCAGGGAGATGTTCCTGAGCAGTTCTTC
>TRBD1|TRBV7-9|TRBJ1-2|-
CASSSPQGVNYGYTF
TGTGCCAGCAGCAGCCCGCAGGGGGTGAACTATGGCTACACCTTC
>-|TRBV7-2|TRBJ2-7|-
CASSFGPTSSYEQYF
TGTGCCAGCAGCTTCGGTCCAACTAGCTCCTACGAGCAGTACTTC
>-|TRBV6-1|TRBJ1-1|-
CASSHGRGSFEAFF
TGTGCCAGCAGCCACGGCAGGGGATCGTTCGAAGCTTTCTTT
>-|TRBV30|TRBJ2-7|-
CAWSEEEVYEQYF
TGTGCCTGGAGTGAGGAGGAGGTCTACGAGCAGTACTTC
>TRBD1|TRBV12-3/TRBV12-4|TRBJ1-5|-
CASSEGRTGGNQPQHF
TGTGCCAGCAGTGAAGGTCGGACAGGGGGCAATCAGCCCCAGCATTTT
>-|TRBV20-1|TRBJ2-7|many
CSAYGGYEQYF
TGCAGTGCATACGGGGGCTACGAGCAGTACTTC
>-|TRBV20-1|TRBJ1-1|few
CSARDRERLMNTEAFF
TGCAGTGCTAGAGATCGAGAAAGGCTCATGAACACTGAAGCTTTCTTT